This TCR beta chain was sequenced in a study of long-term antiretroviral therapy in people with HIV. Broader study findings: Despite increasing after ART, diversity remained lower than that of transplant donor controls.

Sequencing used immunoSEQ v3.0 at survey level. Produced via immunoSEQ multiplex PCR; TCRdb's table is partial and in-frame only. The profile shows tens of thousands of clones, more than 75% of them singletons. In the case of this clone: Its antigen is currently unknown.

Trimming took 2 bases from V and 4 from J, leaving 1 base between them. Germline V CDR1 and CDR2: SGDLS, YYNGEE. The CDR3 spans 11 residues. Sequencing used unsorted PBMCs, obtained 4.7 to 5 years after starting antiretroviral therapy. The rearrangement links TRBV9 to TRBJ2-1; no clear D. This sequence originates from a man in his forties with HIV. This chain's CDR3 is CASSVYNEQFF. The CDR3 coding sequence is TGTGCCAGCAGCGTTTACAATGAGCAGTTCTTC.